The clone carrying this T cell receptor (beta chain) was detected once. This sequence may be a read error, since a much larger clone differs from it by one base. TCR beta cDNA was prepared out of roughly 0.45 ug total RNA by means of a constant-region primer. It was through three nested multiplex PCR rounds of slightly modified ARM-PCR that TCR beta libraries arose. It was with TRBV1-TRBV30 forward primers and a C-beta reverse primer that the first two PCR rounds were run, at about 10 cycles each. MiXCR, applied by TCRdb to the multiplex PCR reads, yields one record per CDR3 protein. The table has roughly 330,000 distinct CDR3 sequences, about 61% seen once; the top ten hold about 6.3%. It was unsorted whole blood that yielded blood RNA, and germline DNA was also extracted. Before the operation took place, roughly 3.6 milliliters of peripheral blood were collected. The V gene's germline CDR1 is MNHNY and CDR2 SVGAGI (reference sequence). The CDR3 has 18 residues.

The record originates from a study of tumor-infiltrating lymphocytes in primary liver carcinoma. Study overall: Tumor lesions were T1-T3 N0M0 and spanned roughly 4 to 10 cm.

The sample consisted of peripheral blood. This chain joins TRBV6-6 and TRBJ2-2; 10 bases align to TRBD2. This clonotype originated in a man aged 40-50 years with primary liver carcinoma and hepatitis B virus infection. The CDR3 is CASSYLSGTSDNTRELFF. DNA of the CDR3: TGTGCCAGCAGTTACCTCTCCGGGACTAGCGACAACACCCGGGAGCTGTTTTTT.